This TCR beta chain was documented in a study of breast tumors, draining lymph nodes, adjacent tissues. Each CDR3 protein is one row after TCRdb ran MiXCR on the multiplex PCR reads. The sample yields 84,000 or so distinct CDR3 sequences, roughly 29% seen once. The germline gives CDR1 MNHEY, CDR2 SVGAGI. Germline trimming cut 1 base from V and 8 bases from J; bases unmatched to any gene: 8. This CDR3 has 16 amino acids. Samples came from axillary lymph nodes draining the breast cancer. Findings and caveats of the study: Tumor repertoires ranked between lymph nodes and nontumor tissue in diversity, with V and J gene preferences. That most tumor T cells come from lymph nodes remained unproven.

At least ten counts were recorded for this clonotype. No antigen is known for it. The sequence derives from a female donor with breast cancer. Some clones in this sample may be carry-over from other donors' samples. The chain has TRBV6-5 and TRBJ2-3; TRBD2 aligns across 11 bases. Specimen: axillary lymph node tissue. CDR3 protein: CASSYLGLAERATQYF. The CDR3 DNA follows: TGTGCCAGCAGTTACTTGGGACTAGCGGAACGCGCTACGCAGTATTTT.